These T cell receptor beta chains were read from a single sample in a study of blood T cell repertoires in COVID-19. TCRdb keeps only in-frame clones here, not all; method: immunoSEQ multiplex PCR. The data contain roughly 190,000 clones, over 70% of them singletons. The sample comprised peripheral blood. The receptors here all came from a man between 50 and 59 years old with active or convalescent COVID-19. Each CDR3 is given with its conserved first and last residue. D genes are given only for firm matches. For some rows the clone size is stated as once, few or many, or as a class when expanded; others skip it.

d_call	clone_size	j_call	v_call	cdr3_nt	cdr3_aa
NA	NA	TRBJ2-2	TRBV30	TGTGCCTGGAGGAGCAGGGCGAACACCGGGGAGCTGTTTTTT	CAWRSRANTGELFF
NA	once	TRBJ2-7	TRBV25-1	TGTGCCAGCGCCGGGGAAAGGTCCTACGAGCAGTACTTC	CASAGERSYEQYF
TRBD1	few	TRBJ1-6	TRBV5-1	TGCGCCAGCAGCTTGGACAGGGGTGGGAATTCACCCCTCCACTTT	CASSLDRGGNSPLHF
NA	NA	TRBJ1-1	TRBV3-1/TRBV3-2	TGTGCCAGCAGCCGGGCAGGTGAAGCTTTCTTT	CASSRAGEAFF
TRBD1	NA	TRBJ1-5	TRBV30	TGTGCCTGGAGCACAGGGGGCCATAGCAATCAGCCCCAGCATTTT	CAWSTGGHSNQPQHF
NA	NA	TRBJ2-7	TRBV6-6	TGTGCCAGCAGCCTGCGCGCGGGTCCCCCCTACGAGCAGTACTTC	CASSLRAGPPYEQYF
TRBD2	once	TRBJ2-3	TRBV4-3	TGCGCCAGCAGCCAAGACCTGGCGGGGGGGCAAGATACGCAGTATTTT	CASSQDLAGGQDTQYF
NA	once	TRBJ1-1	TRBV2	TGTGCCAGCAGACCCCAGGGCACTGAAGCTTTCTTT	CASRPQGTEAFF
NA	once	TRBJ2-7	TRBV19	TGTGCCAGTAGTATTCCAGGGGTTGAAGGCGAGCAGTACTTC	CASSIPGVEGEQYF
NA	NA	TRBJ1-1	TRBV7-2	TGTGCCAGCAGCTTACCTATCCCGGGTGAAGCTTTCTTT	CASSLPIPGEAFF
NA	NA	TRBJ1-4	TRBV11-3	TGTGCCAGCAGCTTGGGGCCACCGGGTGAAAAACTGTTTTTT	CASSLGPPGEKLFF
NA	NA	TRBJ1-4	TRBV9	TGTGCCAGCAGCGTACGAAAGGGAGGGGTTAACGCTAATGAAAAACTGTTTTTT	CASSVRKGGVNANEKLFF
NA	NA	TRBJ1-1	TRBV28	TGTGCGACCGGGGGCACTGAAGCTTTCTTT	CATGGTEAFF
NA	once	TRBJ1-3	TRBV27	TGTGCCAGCAGTTTAACCCCGCCAGGGATAGGAAACACCATATATTTT	CASSLTPPGIGNTIYF
NA	NA	TRBJ1-4	TRBV18	TGTGCCAGCTCACTACGATTAGGTCGCGGACAGACCTTAAATGAAAAACTGTTTTTT	CASSLRLGRGQTLNEKLFF
NA	NA	TRBJ2-2	TRBV7-7	TGTGCTAGCAGCGCCGGGAGTTCTGGGTTAGCGGAGCTGTTTTTT	CASSAGSSGLAELFF
TRBD1	NA	TRBJ1-1	TRBV30	TGTGCCTGGAGTGGTGTCGTTCCGGGACAGGGTACGAAGACTGAAGCTTTCTTT	CAWSGVVPGQGTKTEAFF
TRBD1	NA	TRBJ2-2	TRBV9	TGTGCCAGCAGCGCCCACGAACGGGACAGGGGAATCACCGGGGAGCTGTTTTTT	CASSAHERDRGITGELFF
NA	NA	TRBJ2-5	TRBV29-1	TGCAGCGTTGAACCAGGGGAGTACCAAGAGACCCAGTACTTC	CSVEPGEYQETQYF
TRBD2	NA	TRBJ2-1	TRBV4-2	TGTGCCAGCAGCCGGAGCGGGGGGACCTACAATGAGCAGTTCTTC	CASSRSGGTYNEQFF
NA	few	TRBJ1-1	TRBV5-6	TGTGCCAGCAGCTTTAGACTGATGAACACTGAAGCTTTCTTT	CASSFRLMNTEAFF
NA	NA	TRBJ2-1	TRBV9	TGTGCCAGCAGCGTAGCTACTAGACCCAACCATGAGCAGTTCTTC	CASSVATRPNHEQFF
TRBD1	once	TRBJ1-5	TRBV11-2	TGTGCCAGCAGCTTAGATACAGGGGGCAATCAGCCCCAGCATTTT	CASSLDTGGNQPQHF